This T cell receptor (beta chain) derives from a study of T cells in localized non-small cell lung cancer. Here immunoSEQ multiplex PCR was the method, and the copy in TCRdb shows in-frame clones only, minus some. Among 26,000 or so clones listed, 70% to 90% were seen once. CDR3 length equals 14 residues. Germline assignment: CDR1 GTSNPN and CDR2 SVGIG (reference sequence). About this clone: Germline and junction disagree at one end, which may indicate a read error.

The rearrangement uses TRBV30 and TRBJ2-5; D is possibly TRBD2 (6 bases). This clonotype was obtained from a female donor at least 60 years old with stage I lung adenocarcinoma. The sequenced sample was peripheral blood, obtained before any cancer treatment. This CDR3 is CAWSVRSGTPTPYF. As DNA, the CDR3 is TGTGCCTGGAGTGTACGATCCGGGACTCCCACCCCGTACTTC.